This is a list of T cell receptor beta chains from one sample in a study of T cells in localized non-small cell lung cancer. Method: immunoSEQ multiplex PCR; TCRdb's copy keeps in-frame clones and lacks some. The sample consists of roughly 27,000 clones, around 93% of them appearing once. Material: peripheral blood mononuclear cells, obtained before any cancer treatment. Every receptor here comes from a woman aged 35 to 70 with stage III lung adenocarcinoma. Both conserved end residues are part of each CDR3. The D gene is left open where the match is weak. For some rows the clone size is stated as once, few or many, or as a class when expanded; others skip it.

CDR3 protein: CASSLRGAQTYEQYF; CDR3 DNA: TGTGCCAGCAGTTTAAGGGGGGCACAAACCTACGAGCAGTACTTC; clone size: -; V gene: TRBV6-5; J gene: TRBJ2-7; D gene: -; CDR3 length: 15
CDR3 protein: CASSQTGGEQYF; CDR3 DNA: TGTGCCAGCAGCCAGACAGGGGGTGAGCAGTACTTC; clone size: once; V gene: TRBV28; J gene: TRBJ2-7; D gene: TRBD1; CDR3 length: 12
CDR3 protein: CASSLEGNSPLHF; CDR3 DNA: TGTGCCAGCAGTTTAGAGGGGAATTCACCCCTCCACTTT; clone size: -; V gene: TRBV27; J gene: TRBJ1-6; D gene: -; CDR3 length: 13
CDR3 protein: CAWRQGGYGYTF; CDR3 DNA: TGTGCCTGGAGACAGGGCGGCTATGGCTACACCTTC; clone size: -; V gene: TRBV30; J gene: TRBJ1-2; D gene: -; CDR3 length: 12
CDR3 protein: CASSVQREGGEQYF; CDR3 DNA: TGTGCCAGCAGTGTACAGCGGGAGGGTGGCGAGCAGTACTTC; clone size: -; V gene: TRBV2; J gene: TRBJ2-7; D gene: TRBD2; CDR3 length: 14
CDR3 protein: CASSLLGGQGTDTQYF; CDR3 DNA: TGCGCCAGCAGCTTGCTGGGGGGCCAGGGCACAGATACGCAGTATTTT; clone size: -; V gene: TRBV5-1; J gene: TRBJ2-3; D gene: -; CDR3 length: 16
CDR3 protein: CASSFTGQGVYGYTF; CDR3 DNA: TGTGCCAGCAGCTTTACGGGACAGGGGGTCTATGGCTACACCTTC; clone size: -; V gene: TRBV5-4; J gene: TRBJ1-2; D gene: TRBD1; CDR3 length: 15
CDR3 protein: CASSLVLVPTKNYGYTF; CDR3 DNA: TGTGCCAGCAGCTTAGTTCTGGTTCCGACTAAAAACTATGGCTACACCTTC; clone size: -; V gene: TRBV7-8; J gene: TRBJ1-2; D gene: -; CDR3 length: 17
CDR3 protein: CASSYSIGGDTEAFF; CDR3 DNA: TGTGCCAGCAGTTACTCAATAGGAGGGGACACTGAAGCTTTCTTT; clone size: once; V gene: TRBV6-5; J gene: TRBJ1-1; D gene: -; CDR3 length: 15
CDR3 protein: CAISPGLAGGSADTQYF; CDR3 DNA: TGTGCCATCAGCCCGGGACTAGCGGGGGGATCGGCAGATACGCAGTATTTT; clone size: -; V gene: TRBV10-3; J gene: TRBJ2-3; D gene: TRBD2; CDR3 length: 17
CDR3 protein: CASSKPGQGTYEQYF; CDR3 DNA: TGCGCCAGCAGCAAACCGGGACAGGGGACCTACGAGCAGTACTTC; clone size: once; V gene: TRBV4-1; J gene: TRBJ2-7; D gene: TRBD1; CDR3 length: 15
CDR3 protein: CASSSPTTEAFF; CDR3 DNA: TGTGCCAGCAGTTCCCCGACGACTGAAGCTTTCTTT; clone size: -; V gene: TRBV28; J gene: TRBJ1-1; D gene: -; CDR3 length: 12
CDR3 protein: CASSESVDTQYF; CDR3 DNA: TGCGCCAGCAGTGAGTCAGTTGATACGCAGTATTTT; clone size: -; V gene: TRBV10-2; J gene: TRBJ2-3; D gene: -; CDR3 length: 12
CDR3 protein: CASSLDSPNTEAFF; CDR3 DNA: TGTGCCAGCAGCCTCGACAGTCCCAACACTGAAGCTTTCTTT; clone size: -; V gene: TRBV7-9; J gene: TRBJ1-1; D gene: -; CDR3 length: 14
CDR3 protein: CASSVGQFSGANVLTF; CDR3 DNA: TGTGCCAGCAGCGTAGGACAGTTCTCTGGGGCCAACGTCCTGACTTTC; clone size: -; V gene: TRBV9; J gene: TRBJ2-6; D gene: -; CDR3 length: 16
CDR3 protein: CASSQEGAERWYGYTF; CDR3 DNA: TGCGCCAGCAGCCAAGAAGGGGCCGAACGGTGGTATGGCTACACCTTC; clone size: -; V gene: TRBV4-1; J gene: TRBJ1-2; D gene: -; CDR3 length: 16
CDR3 protein: CASSQATGPGGPLHF; CDR3 DNA: TGCGCCAGCAGCCAAGCGACAGGGCCGGGGGGACCCCTCCACTTT; clone size: -; V gene: TRBV4-1; J gene: TRBJ1-6; D gene: TRBD1; CDR3 length: 15
CDR3 protein: CASSRTGGFQPQHF; CDR3 DNA: TGTGCCAGCAGTCGGACAGGGGGCTTTCAGCCCCAGCATTTT; clone size: -; V gene: TRBV28; J gene: TRBJ1-5; D gene: TRBD1; CDR3 length: 14
CDR3 protein: CATQAGSVDGYTF; CDR3 DNA: TGTGCCACCCAGGCAGGTTCAGTAGATGGCTACACCTTC; clone size: -; V gene: TRBV10-3; J gene: TRBJ1-2; D gene: -; CDR3 length: 13
CDR3 protein: CASSLAGEDTQYF; CDR3 DNA: TGCGCCAGCAGCTTGGCCGGAGAAGATACGCAGTATTTT; clone size: -; V gene: TRBV5-1; J gene: TRBJ2-3; D gene: -; CDR3 length: 13
CDR3 protein: CASRRGQGSGYTF; CDR3 DNA: TGTGCCAGCCGTCGGGGACAGGGGTCTGGCTACACCTTC; clone size: -; V gene: TRBV6-6; J gene: TRBJ1-2; D gene: TRBD1; CDR3 length: 13
CDR3 protein: CASQPGRYNEQFF; CDR3 DNA: TGTGCCAGTCAACCAGGGAGGTACAATGAGCAGTTCTTC; clone size: -; V gene: TRBV19; J gene: TRBJ2-1; D gene: -; CDR3 length: 13
CDR3 protein: CATSRRIGAGALSEQYF; CDR3 DNA: TGTGCCACCAGCAGACGCATCGGGGCGGGGGCGCTCTCCGAGCAGTACTTC; clone size: -; V gene: TRBV15; J gene: TRBJ2-7; D gene: -; CDR3 length: 17
CDR3 protein: CASSLPTGSPGNEQFF; CDR3 DNA: TGTGCCAGCTCACTACCCACAGGTTCCCCGGGAAATGAGCAGTTCTTC; clone size: -; V gene: TRBV18; J gene: TRBJ2-1; D gene: -; CDR3 length: 16
CDR3 protein: CASSRRRGEKLFF; CDR3 DNA: TGTGCCAGCAGCCGCAGGAGGGGTGAAAAACTGTTTTTT; clone size: once; V gene: TRBV13; J gene: TRBJ1-4; D gene: -; CDR3 length: 13
CDR3 protein: CASSGRGASNYNEQFF; CDR3 DNA: TGCGCCAGCAGTGGGCGGGGGGCCTCGAATTACAATGAGCAGTTCTTC; clone size: -; V gene: TRBV10-2; J gene: TRBJ2-1; D gene: TRBD2; CDR3 length: 16
CDR3 protein: CASSSQLTGKGLDTQYF; CDR3 DNA: TGTGCCAGCAGCTCCCAATTGACAGGAAAGGGGTTGGATACGCAGTATTTT; clone size: -; V gene: TRBV5-8; J gene: TRBJ2-3; D gene: -; CDR3 length: 17
CDR3 protein: CASSISTKGFGNQPQHF; CDR3 DNA: TGTGCCAGTAGTATATCGACAAAAGGATTTGGCAATCAGCCCCAGCATTTT; clone size: -; V gene: TRBV19; J gene: TRBJ1-5; D gene: -; CDR3 length: 17
CDR3 protein: CAIRAGGNTEAFF; CDR3 DNA: TGTGCCATCAGAGCGGGGGGGAACACTGAAGCTTTCTTT; clone size: -; V gene: TRBV10-3; J gene: TRBJ1-1; D gene: -; CDR3 length: 13